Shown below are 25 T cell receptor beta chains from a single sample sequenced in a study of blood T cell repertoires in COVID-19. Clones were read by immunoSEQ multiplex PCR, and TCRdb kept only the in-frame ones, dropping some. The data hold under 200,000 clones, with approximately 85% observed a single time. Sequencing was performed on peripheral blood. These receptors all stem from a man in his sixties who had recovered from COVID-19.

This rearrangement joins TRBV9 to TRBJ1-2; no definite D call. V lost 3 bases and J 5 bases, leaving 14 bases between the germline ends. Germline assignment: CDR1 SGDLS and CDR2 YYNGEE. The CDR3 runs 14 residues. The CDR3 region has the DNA TGTGCCAGCAGCGATCCGGGTCAGAAATATGGCTACACCTTC. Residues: CASSDPGQKYGYTF.

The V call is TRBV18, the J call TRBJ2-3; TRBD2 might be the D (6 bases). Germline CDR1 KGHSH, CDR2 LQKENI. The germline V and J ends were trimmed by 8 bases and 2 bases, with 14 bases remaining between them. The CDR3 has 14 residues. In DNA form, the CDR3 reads TGTGCCAGCCGGGCGGCGGGGCACACAGATACGCAGTATTTT. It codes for CASRAAGHTDTQYF.

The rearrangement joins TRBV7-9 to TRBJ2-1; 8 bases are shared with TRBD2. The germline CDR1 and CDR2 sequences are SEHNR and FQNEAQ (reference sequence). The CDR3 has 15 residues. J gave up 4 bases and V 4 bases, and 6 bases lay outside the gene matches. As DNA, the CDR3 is TGTGCCAGCAGCTACCTTAGCGGGGCATACAATGAGCAGTTCTTC. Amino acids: CASSYLSGAYNEQFF.

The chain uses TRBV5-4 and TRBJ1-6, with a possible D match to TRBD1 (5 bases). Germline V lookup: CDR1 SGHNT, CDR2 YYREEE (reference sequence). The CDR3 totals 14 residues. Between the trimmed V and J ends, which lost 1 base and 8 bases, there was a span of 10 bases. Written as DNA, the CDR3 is TGTGCCAGCAGCTTGCGAGACAGAGATTCACCCCTCCACTTT. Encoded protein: CASSLRDRDSPLHF.

CDR3 protein: CASSLRYRRTAKNIQYF. The CDR3 region has the DNA TGTGCCAGCAGCTTAAGGTACAGACGAACAGCCAAAAACATTCAGTACTTC. The genes are TRBV7-9 and TRBJ2-4; no definite D call. In germline, CDR1 is SEHNR, CDR2 FQNEAQ (reference sequence). The CDR3 runs 17 residues. V shed 2 bases and J shed 0 bases, with 14 bases lying between them.

The CDR3 protein is CASSQDRGQGGRGYTF. CDR3 DNA: TGTGCCAGCAGCCAAGATCGGGGGCAGGGGGGCCGTGGCTACACCTTC. The rearrangement joins TRBV4-2 to TRBJ1-2; 7 bases agree with TRBD1. The CDR3 is 16 amino acids. Unmatched junction bases numbered 11, after V lost 0 bases and J lost 7 bases. Germline assignment: CDR1 LGHNA and CDR2 YNFKEQ.

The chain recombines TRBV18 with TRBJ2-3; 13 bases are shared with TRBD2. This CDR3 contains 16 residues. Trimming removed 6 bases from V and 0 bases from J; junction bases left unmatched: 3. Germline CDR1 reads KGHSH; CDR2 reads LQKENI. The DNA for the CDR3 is TGTGCCAGCTCTCAGGGACTAGCGGGAAGCACAGATACGCAGTATTTT. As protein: CASSQGLAGSTDTQYF.

CDR3 sequence: CASSVEVRGYNEQFF. Written as DNA, the CDR3 is TGTGCCAGCAGCGTAGAAGTTCGGGGTTACAATGAGCAGTTCTTC. The V and J genes are TRBV9 and TRBJ2-1; weak D call: TRBD2 (5 bases). The CDR3 consists of 15 residues. Germline V CDR1 and CDR2: SGDLS, YYNGEE. V lost 0 bases, J lost 4 bases, and 11 bases lay in between.

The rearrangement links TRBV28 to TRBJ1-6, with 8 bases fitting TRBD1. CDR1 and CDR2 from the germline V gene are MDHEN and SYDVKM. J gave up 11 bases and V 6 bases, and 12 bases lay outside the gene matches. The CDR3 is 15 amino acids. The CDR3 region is CASSSLGTGGPPLHF. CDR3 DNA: TGTGCCAGCAGCTCCCTAGGTACAGGGGGGCCACCCCTCCACTTT.

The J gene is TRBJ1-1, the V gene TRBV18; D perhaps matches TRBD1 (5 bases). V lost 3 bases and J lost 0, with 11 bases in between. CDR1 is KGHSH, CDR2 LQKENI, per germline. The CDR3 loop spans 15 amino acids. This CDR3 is CASSPTLTVNTEAFF. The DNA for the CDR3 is TGTGCCAGCTCACCCACTTTGACAGTGAACACTGAAGCTTTCTTT.

The CDR3 DNA sequence: TGTGCCAGCAGCTTCAGTTCAGGAGATACGCAGTATTTT. Encoded protein: CASSFSSGDTQYF. The chain recombines TRBV3-1 (or the pseudogene TRBV3-2) with TRBJ2-3, with no clear D. Germline V CDR1 and CDR2: LGHDT, YNNKEL (reference sequence). V lost 5 bases, J lost 5 bases, and 11 bases lay in between. There are 13 residues in the CDR3.

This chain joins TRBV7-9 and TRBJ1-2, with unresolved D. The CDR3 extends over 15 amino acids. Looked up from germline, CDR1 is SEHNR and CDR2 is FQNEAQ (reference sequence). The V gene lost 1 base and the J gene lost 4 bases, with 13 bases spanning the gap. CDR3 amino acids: CASSLGSAQPYGYTF. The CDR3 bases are TGTGCCAGCAGCTTAGGTTCTGCACAGCCCTATGGCTACACCTTC.

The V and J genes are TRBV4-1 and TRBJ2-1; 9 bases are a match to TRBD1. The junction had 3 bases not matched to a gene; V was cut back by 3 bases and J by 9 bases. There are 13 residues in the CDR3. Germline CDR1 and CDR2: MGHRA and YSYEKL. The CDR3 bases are TGCGCCAGCAGCCATCGGACAGGGGTTGAGCAGTTCTTC. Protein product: CASSHRTGVEQFF.

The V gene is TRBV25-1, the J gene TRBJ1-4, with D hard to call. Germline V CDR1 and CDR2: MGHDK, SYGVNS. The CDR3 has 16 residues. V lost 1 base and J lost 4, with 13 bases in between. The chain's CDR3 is CASSELGNSHNEKLFF. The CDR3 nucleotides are TGTGCCAGCAGTGAATTAGGCAACAGCCATAATGAAAAACTGTTTTTT.

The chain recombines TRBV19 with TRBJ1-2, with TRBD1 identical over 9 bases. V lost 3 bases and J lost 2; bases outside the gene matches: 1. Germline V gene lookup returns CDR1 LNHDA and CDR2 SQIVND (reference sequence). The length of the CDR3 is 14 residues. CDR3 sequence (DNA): TGTGCCAGTAGTATCGGGACAGGGAACTATGGCTACACCTTC. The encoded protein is CASSIGTGNYGYTF.

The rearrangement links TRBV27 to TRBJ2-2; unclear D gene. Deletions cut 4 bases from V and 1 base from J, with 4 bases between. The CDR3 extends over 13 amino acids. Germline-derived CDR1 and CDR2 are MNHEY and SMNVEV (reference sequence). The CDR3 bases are TGTGCCAGCAGTTCGGGGAACACCGGGGAGCTGTTTTTT. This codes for CASSSGNTGELFF.

The CDR3 sequence: CASCRDRGYTGELFF. CDR3 nucleotide sequence: TGCGCCAGCTGTCGGGACAGGGGGTACACCGGGGAGCTGTTTTTT. The rearrangement uses TRBV5-1 and TRBJ2-2, with 11 bases fitting TRBD1. This CDR3 contains 15 residues. Looked up from germline, CDR1 is SGHRS and CDR2 is YFSETQ. After removal of 7 bases from V and 3 bases from J, the junction contained 5 bases not matched to a gene.

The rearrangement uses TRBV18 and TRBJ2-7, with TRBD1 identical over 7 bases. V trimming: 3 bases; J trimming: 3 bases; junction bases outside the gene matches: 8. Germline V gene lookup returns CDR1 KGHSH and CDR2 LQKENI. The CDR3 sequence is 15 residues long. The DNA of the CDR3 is TGTGCCAGCTCACCTCCCAGGGACAGCCTCTACGAGCAGTACTTC. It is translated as CASSPPRDSLYEQYF.

The CDR3 loop is CASSRNTKTENTEAFF. The CDR3 DNA reads as TGCGCCAGCAGCCGCAATACCAAGACTGAGAACACTGAAGCTTTCTTT. V usage is TRBV4-1 and J usage is TRBJ1-1; D remains ambiguous. Germline CDR1 reads MGHRA; CDR2 reads YSYEKL. The CDR3 runs 16 residues. V lost 4 bases to trimming and J lost 1 base, with 16 bases between them.

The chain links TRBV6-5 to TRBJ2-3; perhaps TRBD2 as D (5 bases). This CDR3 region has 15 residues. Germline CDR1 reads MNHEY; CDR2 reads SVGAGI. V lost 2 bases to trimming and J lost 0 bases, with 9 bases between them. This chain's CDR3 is CASSYEGSSTDTQYF. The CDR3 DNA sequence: TGTGCCAGCAGTTACGAGGGTAGTAGCACAGATACGCAGTATTTT.

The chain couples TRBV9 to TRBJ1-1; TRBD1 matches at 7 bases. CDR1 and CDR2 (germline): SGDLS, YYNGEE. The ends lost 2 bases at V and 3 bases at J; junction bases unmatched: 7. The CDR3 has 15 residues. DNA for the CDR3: TGTGCCAGCAGCGTGATGTCCACAGGGGACACTGAAGCTTTCTTT. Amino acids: CASSVMSTGDTEAFF. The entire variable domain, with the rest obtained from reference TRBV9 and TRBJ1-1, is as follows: DSGVTQTPKHLITATGQRVTLRCSPRSGDLSVYWYQQSLDQGLQFLIQYYNGEERAKGNILERFSAQQFPDLHSELNLSSLELGDSALYFCASSVMSTGDTEAFFGQGTRLTVV.

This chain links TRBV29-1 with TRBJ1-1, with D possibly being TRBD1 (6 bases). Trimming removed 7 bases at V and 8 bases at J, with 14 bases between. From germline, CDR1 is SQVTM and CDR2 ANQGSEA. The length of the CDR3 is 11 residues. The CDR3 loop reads CSATKGQEAFF. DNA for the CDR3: TGCAGCGCTACGAAGGGACAAGAAGCTTTCTTT.

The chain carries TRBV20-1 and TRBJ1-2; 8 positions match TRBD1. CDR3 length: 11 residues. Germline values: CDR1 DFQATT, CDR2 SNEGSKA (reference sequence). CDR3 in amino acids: CTASGGSGYTF. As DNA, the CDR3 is TGCACCGCCTCAGGGGGCAGCGGCTACACCTTC.

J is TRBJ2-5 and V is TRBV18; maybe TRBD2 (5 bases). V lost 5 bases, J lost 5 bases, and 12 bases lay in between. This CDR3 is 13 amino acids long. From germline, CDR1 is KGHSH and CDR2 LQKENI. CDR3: CASSGSGLETQYF. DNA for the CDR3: TGTGCCAGCTCAGGGTCGGGGTTGGAGACCCAGTACTTC.

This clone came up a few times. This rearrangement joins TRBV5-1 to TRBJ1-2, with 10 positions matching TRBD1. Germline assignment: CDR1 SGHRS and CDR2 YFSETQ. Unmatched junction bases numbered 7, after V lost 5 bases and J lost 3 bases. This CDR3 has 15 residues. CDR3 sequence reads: CASRETGGSDYGYTF. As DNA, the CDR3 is TGCGCCAGCAGGGAGACAGGGGGCTCGGACTATGGCTACACCTTC.